The following is a T cell receptor (beta chain) sequence with its context. Its antigen is currently not known. No qualities accompany the bases; no much larger clone lies one base away. CDR1 SQVTM and CDR2 ANQGSEA are derived from the germline V gene. The CDR3 has 14 amino acids, counting the end cysteine and phenylalanine. The read is trimmed to its CDR3 DNA, 42 bases read in frame from base 1. Deletion took 4 bases off V and 0 bases off J, with a span of 9 bases between the germline ends. The entry originates in a study of blood T cells in healthy people across ages (dated by TCRdb to the mid-2010s). Regarding the research as a whole: In model experiments, roughly one uniquely barcoded TCR beta cDNA molecule per two T cells was captured by template switching. To avoid experimental bias, donors of different ages were randomly spread across the sequencing lanes. The study analyzed two additional independent replicas of 1 million unique cDNA reads from the same blood draw for two donors, one aged 18 to 29 and one aged 80 or older. Age-related changes in TCR beta repertoire diversity were measured in the study by deep sequencing normalized with unique cDNA molecular identifiers. The donors were divided into four age groups: young (average around 17 years), middle-aged (around 37), aged (about 61) and long-lived (more than 75). What the authors observed across the whole study: Since profiling was done on bulk unsorted PBMCs, naive and antigen-experienced compartments could not be conclusively compared. Compared with the aged group, more naive CD4+ T cells, fewer expanded clones and increased TCR diversity were shown by the long-lived group, suggesting age selection. As age increased, observed TCR beta diversity per million T cells dropped in a roughly linear way, and a significant reduction was already evident by age about 36. Observed TCR beta diversity correlated strongly with the percentage of naive T cells measured by flow cytometry. Total diversity estimates from one million sequenced T cells were considered lower bounds and underestimates. Because the CMV infection status of the donors was unknown, age-related changes in expanded clonotypes may potentially have been confounded.

The 39 donors, aged 6 to 90 years, were systemically healthy Caucasian individuals from Russia. Each donor gave around 9.5 milliliters of peripheral blood, collected into EDTA-treated Vacutainer tubes. Ficoll-Paque density-gradient centrifugation was used to isolate PBMCs, with at least 6 million per sample. Trizol reagent was used to extract total RNA from the PBMCs, yielding at least 5 micrograms per sample. For every donor, flow cytometry on a PBMC aliquot measured the percentage of naive CD45RAhigh/CD27high T cells. Libraries were prepared through 5' RACE. The instrument was an Illumina HiSeq 2500. A second PCR of about 6 to 11 cycles was performed with a sample-barcoded 5' primer and a J-beta primer mix. A template-switch 5' adaptor carrying 12 random nucleotides introduced a unique molecular identifier onto each TCR beta cDNA molecule. Each sample yielded at least 3 million CDR3-containing paired-end reads. The Mint cDNA synthesis kit, primed by a TRBC-specific oligonucleotide, was used to synthesize first-strand cDNA from all RNA. Following uracil-DNA glycosylase treatment, all cDNA underwent a first 18-cycle PCR with the universal primers M1SS and BC2_uni_R. As for the original processing: For normalization, 1 million high-quality reads, each with a distinct molecular identifier, were randomly selected from each sample. Reads sharing molecular identifiers were discarded rather than binned into consensus sequences. MiTCR, with a Q25 quality threshold and the strictest error-elimination algorithm, was used for CDR3 identification, clonotype clustering and error correction. A nonparametric unseen species model with Euler transformation was used to estimate a lower bound on total TCR beta diversity. The raw public reads went through TCRdb reprocessing: fastp at Q25, MiXCR clone calling, in-frame beta chains kept. Each CDR3 protein appears once, grouped with its most common genes and DNA. In this record, the V and J calls reflect TCRdb's handling and not the investigators' own analysis. The sample has about 640,000 distinct CDR3 sequences on record, under 65% of them singletons. Around 37% of the sample belongs to the ten largest clones.

The sequenced material came from blood. The chain joins TRBV29-1 to TRBJ1-4; there is no confident call for the D gene. The receptor was derived from a man in his sixties in good health. The DNA reads as follows: TGCAGCGTTGCTGGCCACCCAACTAATGAAAAACTGTTTTTT. Translated, it gives CSVAGHPTNEKLFF.